A selection of T cell receptor beta chains follows, all from one sample in a study of cytomegalovirus exposure and HLA in healthy donors. TCRdb's table, derived via immunoSEQ multiplex PCR, lists solely in-frame clones and lacks some. This sample has about 150,000 clones, with around 80% found just once. The sequencing sample was made of PBMCs. The receptors were gathered from a man between 35 and 55 years old in good health and CMV-seropositive. CDR3s include the opening cysteine and the closing phenylalanine or tryptophan. D genes are given only for firm matches. A clone size is listed for some rows: how often the clone was seen (once, few, many), or a class if it is expanded.

v_gene	j_gene	d_gene	abundance	CDR3aa	CDR3nt
TRBV6-5	TRBJ2-3	.	few	CASSYERGATDTQYF	TGTGCCAGCAGTTACGAACGGGGGGCCACAGATACGCAGTATTTT
TRBV19	TRBJ1-2	TRBD1	.	CASTRDREHGYTF	TGTGCCAGTACCCGGGACAGGGAGCATGGCTACACCTTC
TRBV6-6	TRBJ1-6	TRBD1	.	CASSYPGTGVNSPLHF	TGTGCCAGCAGCTACCCCGGGACAGGGGTCAATTCACCCCTCCACTTT
TRBV7-9	TRBJ2-7	.	.	CASSLRGTPYEQYF	TGTGCCAGCAGCTTACGCGGGACTCCCTACGAGCAGTACTTC
TRBV4-2	TRBJ1-1	.	.	CASSHINTEAFF	TGTGCCAGCAGCCACATCAACACTGAAGCTTTCTTT
TRBV7-6	TRBJ2-1	.	few	CASSLRGPGEQFF	TGTGCCAGCAGCTTGCGGGGTCCGGGTGAGCAGTTCTTC
TRBV2	TRBJ2-5	.	.	CASRPTAVETQYF	TGTGCCAGCAGACCAACAGCGGTAGAGACCCAGTACTTC
TRBV2	TRBJ1-3	.	once	CASSATGGGNTIYF	TGTGCCAGCAGTGCGACCGGGGGGGGGAACACCATATATTTT
TRBV4-1	TRBJ1-2	TRBD1	.	CASSRIQGARGYTF	TGCGCCAGCAGCCGGATACAGGGGGCGCGTGGCTACACCTTC
TRBV4-3	TRBJ2-7	.	.	CASSQRGGSSTYEQYF	TGCGCCAGCAGCCAAAGGGGGGGGAGCTCTACCTACGAGCAGTACTTC
TRBV28	TRBJ1-2	.	.	CASSPAGPNYGYTF	TGTGCCAGCAGTCCCGCGGGACCGAACTATGGCTACACCTTC
TRBV2	TRBJ2-4	TRBD2	.	CASSQTSVPTQNIQYF	TGTGCCAGCAGTCAGACTAGCGTTCCGACCCAAAACATTCAGTACTTC
TRBV13	TRBJ2-7	.	.	CASSLGRVGGEQYF	TGTGCCAGCAGCTTAGGCCGGGTAGGTGGCGAGCAGTACTTC
TRBV7-2	TRBJ2-7	TRBD1	.	CASSLVGTGGYEQYF	TGTGCCAGCAGCTTAGTAGGGACAGGGGGCTACGAGCAGTACTTC
TRBV2	TRBJ2-1	TRBD2	.	CASSEQTSYVF	TGTGCCAGCAGTGAGCAGACTAGCTACGTCTTC
TRBV4-2	TRBJ2-3	TRBD2	.	CASSQGGGLGGDTQYF	TGTGCCAGCAGCCAAGGGGGCGGACTAGGTGGAGATACGCAGTATTTT
TRBV7-9	TRBJ2-5	TRBD1	.	CASSFTGVETQYF	TGTGCCAGCAGCTTCACAGGGGTGGAGACCCAGTACTTC
TRBV5-6	TRBJ2-7	TRBD2	.	CASSPAGVVYERYF	TGTGCCAGCAGCCCGGCGGGAGTAGTGTACGAGCGGTACTTC
TRBV4-1	TRBJ2-1	TRBD1	.	CASSQGDSRLVNEQFF	TGCGCCAGCAGCCAAGGGGACAGCCGGCTGGTCAATGAGCAGTTCTTC
TRBV6-1	TRBJ2-1	.	.	CASSEQLDWQFF	TGTGCCAGCAGTGAACAACTAGATTGGCAGTTCTTC
TRBV5-1	TRBJ1-2	.	.	CASSLDTEDGYTF	TGCGCCAGCAGCTTGGACACCGAGGATGGCTACACCTTC
TRBV2	TRBJ2-7	TRBD2	.	CASSDNTGTTYEQYF	TGTGCCAGCAGTGACAACACCGGGACTACCTACGAGCAGTACTTC
TRBV13	TRBJ2-7	TRBD1	.	CASSPRGLGQYF	TGTGCCAGCAGCCCCAGGGGGCTAGGGCAGTACTTC
TRBV4-2	TRBJ2-2	.	.	CASSQAGANTGELFF	TGTGCCAGCAGCCAAGCGGGAGCGAACACCGGGGAGCTGTTTTTT
TRBV5-5	TRBJ1-4	.	.	CASIRTAATNEKLFF	TGTGCCAGCATCAGGACAGCTGCAACTAATGAAAAACTGTTTTTT
TRBV5-6	TRBJ2-7	.	.	CASSLGHIRTYEQYF	TGTGCCAGCAGCTTGGGGCACATTAGGACTTACGAGCAGTACTTC
TRBV2	TRBJ2-1	.	.	CASRTSSSSYNEQFF	TGTGCCAGCAGAACTAGCAGCAGCTCCTACAATGAGCAGTTCTTC
TRBV5-6	TRBJ2-1	.	.	CASSSGLHNEQFF	TGTGCCAGCAGCTCGGGACTCCACAATGAGCAGTTCTTC
TRBV7-8	TRBJ2-7	TRBD2	.	CASSLGVGTTPTYEQYF	TGTGCCAGCAGCTTAGGGGTAGGGACTACCCCTACCTACGAGCAGTACTTC
TRBV28	TRBJ1-3	.	.	CASSLGGTFSGNTIYF	TGTGCCAGCAGTTTGGGGGGGACCTTCTCTGGAAACACCATATATTTT
TRBV30	TRBJ1-2	.	.	CAWSRATHYGYTF	TGTGCCTGGAGCAGGGCCACGCACTATGGCTACACCTTC
TRBV7-8	TRBJ2-1	TRBD2	.	CASSWGGEGWNEQFF	TGTGCCAGCAGCTGGGGTGGGGAGGGTTGGAATGAGCAGTTCTTC
TRBV5-6	TRBJ2-7	.	.	CASSLIRDIPEIHYEQYF	TGTGCCAGCAGCTTAATCCGGGACATTCCCGAAATTCACTACGAGCAGTACTTC
TRBV5-1	TRBJ1-1	.	few	CASSFSGTEAFF	TGCGCCAGCAGCTTTAGTGGCACTGAAGCTTTCTTT
TRBV5-1	TRBJ2-7	TRBD1	.	CASSAQGAVEQYF	TGCGCCAGCTCTGCCCAGGGGGCAGTCGAGCAGTACTTC
TRBV5-5	TRBJ2-7	.	.	CASSLAVSGAAYEQYF	TGTGCCAGCAGCTTGGCGGTATCAGGGGCGGCCTACGAGCAGTACTTC
TRBV7-2	TRBJ2-2	.	.	CASTPSGNTGELFF	TGTGCCAGCACCCCAAGTGGCAACACCGGGGAGCTGTTTTTT
TRBV2	TRBJ2-5	TRBD1	few	CASRNRDREETQYF	TGTGCCAGCAGGAACCGGGACAGGGAGGAGACCCAGTACTTC
TRBV6-6	TRBJ2-1	.	once	CASSPTAPSYNEQFF	TGTGCCAGCAGCCCTACTGCCCCCTCCTACAATGAGCAGTTCTTC
TRBV7-3	TRBJ2-7	.	once	CASSLTVVSPEQYF	TGTGCCAGCAGCCTCACGGTAGTGAGCCCCGAGCAGTACTTC
TRBV27	TRBJ2-5	.	few	CASSLSGGTQYF	TGTGCCAGCAGTTTATCAGGAGGGACCCAGTACTTC
TRBV5-4	TRBJ2-2	TRBD2	.	CASSLGASGHTGELFF	TGTGCCAGCAGCTTAGGTGCTAGCGGGCACACCGGGGAGCTGTTTTTT
TRBV7-9	TRBJ2-5	TRBD1	.	CASSSPRDRGGETQYF	TGTGCCAGCAGCTCCCCCCGGGACAGGGGTGGCGAGACCCAGTACTTC
TRBV19	TRBJ2-7	.	.	CASSIGRVSGYEQYF	TGTGCCAGTAGTATAGGGAGGGTTTCGGGCTACGAGCAGTACTTC
TRBV9	TRBJ2-5	TRBD2	.	CASSVGLAQETQYF	TGTGCCAGCAGCGTCGGACTAGCCCAAGAGACCCAGTACTTC
TRBV6-1	TRBJ1-1	.	few	CASSERRVGEAFF	TGTGCCAGCAGTGAAAGGAGGGTAGGGGAAGCTTTCTTT